This entry concerns a single TCR beta chain. Its specificity is unknown. This PCR relied on a set of 60 Vbeta primers and 13 Jbeta primers. The table came from immunoSEQ multiplex PCR; TCRdb's copy has only in-frame clones and leaves some out. The data contain 100,000 to 150,000 clones, over 70% of them singletons. This record comes from a study of cytomegalovirus exposure and HLA in healthy donors. Findings and caveats of the study: Listed as cytomegalovirus-associated were 170 or so TCR beta chains. In a later analysis, productive TCRs from donors in an Asian-associated ancestry cluster reportedly carried fewer N-insertions than the cohort mean.

V was cut by 4 bases and J by 1 base, with 14 bases left in between. This CDR3 contains 15 residues. Germline lookup yields CDR1 MNHNY and CDR2 SVGAGI (reference sequence). The clonotype comes from a woman aged 18-35 years in good health and CMV-seronegative. The chain links TRBV6-6 to TRBJ2-7; D possibly corresponds to TRBD2 (6 bases). What was sequenced was PBMCs. CDR3 bases: TGTGCCAGCAGTTCACCGGCGGGATCGTCCTACGAGCAGTACTTC. As protein: CASSSPAGSSYEQYF.